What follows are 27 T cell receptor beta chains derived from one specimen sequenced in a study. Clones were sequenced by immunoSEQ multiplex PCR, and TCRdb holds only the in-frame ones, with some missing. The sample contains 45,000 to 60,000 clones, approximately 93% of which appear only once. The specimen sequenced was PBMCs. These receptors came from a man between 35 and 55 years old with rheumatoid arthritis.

The CDR3 nucleotides read TGTGCCAGCAGTAAGTGGACCGGCAATCAGCCCCAGCATTTT. This sequence encodes CASSKWTGNQPQHF. The chain combines TRBV6-2 or TRBV6-3 with TRBJ1-5; D unclear. Germline CDR1 and CDR2: MNHEY and SVGEGT. The CDR3 is made up of 14 amino acids. V dropped 5 bases and J dropped 2 bases, with 10 bases sitting between them.

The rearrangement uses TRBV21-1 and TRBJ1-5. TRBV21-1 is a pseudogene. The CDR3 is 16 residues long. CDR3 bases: TGTGCCAGCAGCAAAGCTGGACCAGGGAGTGGGCAGCCCCAGCATTTT. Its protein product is CASSKAGPGSGQPQHF.

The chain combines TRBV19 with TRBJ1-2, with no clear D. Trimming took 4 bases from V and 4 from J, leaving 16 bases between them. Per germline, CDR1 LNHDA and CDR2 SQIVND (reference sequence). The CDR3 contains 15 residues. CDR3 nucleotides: TGTGCCAGTAGTAGCCTCCAGAGCACTGGCTATGGCTACACCTTC. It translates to CASSSLQSTGYGYTF.

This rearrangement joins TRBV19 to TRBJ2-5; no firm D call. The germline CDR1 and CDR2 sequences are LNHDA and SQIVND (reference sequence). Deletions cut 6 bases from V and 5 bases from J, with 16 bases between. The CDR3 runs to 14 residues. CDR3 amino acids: CASSPTTLYETQYF. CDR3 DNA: TGTGCCAGTAGCCCCACAACCCTTTACGAGACCCAGTACTTC.

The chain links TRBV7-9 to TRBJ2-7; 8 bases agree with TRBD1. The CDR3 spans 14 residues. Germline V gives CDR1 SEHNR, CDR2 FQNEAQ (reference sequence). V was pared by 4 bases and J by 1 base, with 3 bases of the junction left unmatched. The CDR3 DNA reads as TGTGCCAGCAGCTCGGGGACAGGTTCCTACGAGCAGTACTTC. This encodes CASSSGTGSYEQYF. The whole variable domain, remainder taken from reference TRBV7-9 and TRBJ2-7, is DTGVSQNPRHKITKRGQNVTFRCDPISEHNRLYWYRQTLGQGPEFLTYFQNEAQLEKSRLLSDRFSAERPKGSFSTLEIQRTEQGDSAMYLCASSSGTGSYEQYFGPGTRLTVT.

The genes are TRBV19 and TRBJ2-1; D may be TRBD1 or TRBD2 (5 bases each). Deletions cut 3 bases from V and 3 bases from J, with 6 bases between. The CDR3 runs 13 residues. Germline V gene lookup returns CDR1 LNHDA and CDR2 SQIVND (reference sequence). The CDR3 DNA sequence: TGTGCCAGTAGTATGGGACGCTACAATGAGCAGTTCTTC. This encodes CASSMGRYNEQFF.

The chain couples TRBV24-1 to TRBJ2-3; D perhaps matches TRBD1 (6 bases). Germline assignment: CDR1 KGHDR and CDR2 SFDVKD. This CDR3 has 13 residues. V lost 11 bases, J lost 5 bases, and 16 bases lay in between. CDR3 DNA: TGTGCCAGCCTGGCAGGGGCAGAAGATACGCAGTATTTT. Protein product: CASLAGAEDTQYF.

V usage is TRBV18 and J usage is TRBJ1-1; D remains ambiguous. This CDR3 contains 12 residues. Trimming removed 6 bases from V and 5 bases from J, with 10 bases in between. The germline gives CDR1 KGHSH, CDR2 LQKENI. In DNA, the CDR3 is TGTGCCAGCTCCTCGAGTAGGACTGAAGCTTTCTTT. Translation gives CASSSSRTEAFF.

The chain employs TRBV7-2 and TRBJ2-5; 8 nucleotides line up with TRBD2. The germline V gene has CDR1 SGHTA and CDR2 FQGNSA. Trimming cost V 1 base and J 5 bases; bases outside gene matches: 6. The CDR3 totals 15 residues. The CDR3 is CASSLGASGSETQYF. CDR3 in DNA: TGTGCCAGCAGCTTAGGGGCTAGCGGGTCGGAGACCCAGTACTTC.

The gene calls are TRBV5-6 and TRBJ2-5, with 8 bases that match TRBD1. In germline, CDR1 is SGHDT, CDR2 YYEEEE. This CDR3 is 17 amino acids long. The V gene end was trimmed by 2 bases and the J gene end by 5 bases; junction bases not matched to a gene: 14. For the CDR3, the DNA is TGTGCCAGCAGCTTTCACCTCGGGCAGGGGGCTTGGGAGACCCAGTACTTC. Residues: CASSFHLGQGAWETQYF. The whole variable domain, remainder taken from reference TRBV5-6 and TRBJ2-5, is DAGVTQSPTHLIKTRGQQVTLRCSPKSGHDTVSWYQQALGQGPQFIFQYYEEEERQRGNFPDRFSGHQFPNYSSELNVNALLLGDSALYLCASSFHLGQGAWETQYFGPGTRLLVL.

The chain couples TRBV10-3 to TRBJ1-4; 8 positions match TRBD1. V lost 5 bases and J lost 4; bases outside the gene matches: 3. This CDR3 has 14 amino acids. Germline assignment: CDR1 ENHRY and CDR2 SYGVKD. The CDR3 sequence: CAISPGGNNEKLFF. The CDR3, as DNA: TGTGCCATCAGTCCAGGGGGCAATAATGAAAAACTGTTTTTT.

The CDR3 here is CASSLPLGVSDEQYF. DNA for the CDR3: TGTGCCAGCAGCTTGCCCCTGGGAGTATCGGACGAGCAGTACTTC. This rearrangement joins TRBV5-4 to TRBJ2-7; maybe TRBD2 (5 bases). Between the trimmed V and J ends, which lost 1 base and 5 bases, there was a span of 16 bases. CDR1 is SGHNT and CDR2 is YYREEE in the germline V gene (reference sequence). The CDR3 contains 15 residues.

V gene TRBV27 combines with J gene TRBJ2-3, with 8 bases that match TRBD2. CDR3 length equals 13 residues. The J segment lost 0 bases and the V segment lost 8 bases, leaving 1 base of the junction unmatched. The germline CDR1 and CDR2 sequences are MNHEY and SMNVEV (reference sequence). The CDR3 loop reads CASRGGSTDTQYF. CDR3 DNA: TGTGCCAGCCGGGGGGGTAGCACAGATACGCAGTATTTT.

This CDR3 is CATSERTGGVYGYTF. The CDR3 DNA reads TGTGCCACCAGTGAACGAACAGGGGGAGTCTATGGCTACACCTTC. V gene TRBV24-1 combines with J gene TRBJ1-2; 8 bases agree with TRBD1. The CDR3 length is 15 residues. The V gene end was trimmed by 4 bases and the J gene end by 4 bases; junction bases not matched to a gene: 7. Germline assignment: CDR1 KGHDR and CDR2 SFDVKD.

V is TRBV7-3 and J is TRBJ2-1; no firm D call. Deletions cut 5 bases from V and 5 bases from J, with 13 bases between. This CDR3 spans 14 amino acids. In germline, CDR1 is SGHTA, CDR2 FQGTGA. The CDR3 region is CASSPPGGNNEQFF. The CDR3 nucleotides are TGTGCCAGCAGCCCCCCGGGCGGTAACAATGAGCAGTTCTTC.

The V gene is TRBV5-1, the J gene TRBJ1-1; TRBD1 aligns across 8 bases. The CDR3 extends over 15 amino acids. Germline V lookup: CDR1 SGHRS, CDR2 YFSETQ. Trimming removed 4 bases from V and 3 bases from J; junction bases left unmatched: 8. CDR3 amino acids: CASSPRTGKYTEAFF. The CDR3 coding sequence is TGCGCCAGCAGCCCTCGGACAGGGAAATACACTGAAGCTTTCTTT.

The CDR3 coding sequence is TGTGCCACCAGCAGAGGGGGCGGTGGGGGTACTGAAGCTTTCTTT. This translates into CATSRGGGGGTEAFF. The chain links TRBV15 to TRBJ1-1; D perhaps matches TRBD1 (5 bases). V lost 1 base and J 5 bases, leaving 14 bases between the germline ends. Germline V gives CDR1 LNHNV, CDR2 YYDKDF (reference sequence). This CDR3 region has 15 residues.

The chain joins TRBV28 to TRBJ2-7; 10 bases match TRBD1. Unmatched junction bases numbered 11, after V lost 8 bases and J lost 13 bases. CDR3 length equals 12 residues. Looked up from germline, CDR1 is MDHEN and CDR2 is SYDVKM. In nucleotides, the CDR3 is TGTGCCAGCTGGCGGGACAGGGGCCGGTGCTACTTC. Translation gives CASWRDRGRCYF.

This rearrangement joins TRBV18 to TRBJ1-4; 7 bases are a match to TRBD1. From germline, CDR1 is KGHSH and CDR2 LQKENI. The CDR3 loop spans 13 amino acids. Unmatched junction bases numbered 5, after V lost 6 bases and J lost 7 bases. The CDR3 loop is CASSQTGVEKLFF. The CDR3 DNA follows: TGTGCCAGCTCCCAAACAGGGGTTGAAAAACTGTTTTTT.

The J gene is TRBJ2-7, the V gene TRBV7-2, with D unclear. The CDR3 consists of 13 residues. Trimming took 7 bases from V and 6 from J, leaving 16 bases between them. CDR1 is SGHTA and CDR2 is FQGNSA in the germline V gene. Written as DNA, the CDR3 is TGTGCCAGCACCTATCTCTGGGAAGGCGAGCAGTACTTC. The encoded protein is CASTYLWEGEQYF. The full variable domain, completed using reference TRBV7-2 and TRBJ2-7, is GAGVSQSPSNKVTEKGKDVELRCDPISGHTALYWYRQSLGQGLEFLIYFQGNSAPDKSGLPSDRFSAERTGGSVSTLTIQRTQQEDSAVYLCASTYLWEGEQYFGPGTRLTVT.

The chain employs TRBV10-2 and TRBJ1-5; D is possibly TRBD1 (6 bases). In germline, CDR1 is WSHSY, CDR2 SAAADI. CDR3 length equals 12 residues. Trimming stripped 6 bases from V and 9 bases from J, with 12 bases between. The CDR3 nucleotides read TGCGCCAGCAGCCAGGGGTATCGGCCCCAGCATTTT. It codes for CASSQGYRPQHF.

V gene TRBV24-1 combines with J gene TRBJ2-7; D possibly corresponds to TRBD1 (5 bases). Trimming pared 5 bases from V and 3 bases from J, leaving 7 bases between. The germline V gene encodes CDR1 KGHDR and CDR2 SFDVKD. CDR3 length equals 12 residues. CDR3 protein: CATSGDSYEQYF. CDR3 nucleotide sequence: TGTGCCACCAGTGGAGACAGCTACGAGCAGTACTTC.

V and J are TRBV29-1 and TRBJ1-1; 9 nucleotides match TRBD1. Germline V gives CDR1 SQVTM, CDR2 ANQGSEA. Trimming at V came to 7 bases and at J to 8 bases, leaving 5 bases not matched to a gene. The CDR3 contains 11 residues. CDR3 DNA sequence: TGCAGCGGGGACAGGGCCGGGGAAGCTTTCTTT. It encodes CSGDRAGEAFF.

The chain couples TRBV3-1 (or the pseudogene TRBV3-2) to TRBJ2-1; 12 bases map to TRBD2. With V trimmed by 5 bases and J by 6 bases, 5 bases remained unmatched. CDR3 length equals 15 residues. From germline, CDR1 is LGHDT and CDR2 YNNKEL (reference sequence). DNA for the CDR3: TGTGCCAGCAGCAAACTAGCGGGGGGATCCAATGAGCAGTTCTTC. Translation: CASSKLAGGSNEQFF.

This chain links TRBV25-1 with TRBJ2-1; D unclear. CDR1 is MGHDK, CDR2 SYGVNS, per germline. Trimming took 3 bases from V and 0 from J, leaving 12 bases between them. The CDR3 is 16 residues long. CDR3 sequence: CASSDSRASSYNEQFF. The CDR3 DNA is TGTGCCAGCAGTGACTCACGTGCGAGCTCCTACAATGAGCAGTTCTTC.

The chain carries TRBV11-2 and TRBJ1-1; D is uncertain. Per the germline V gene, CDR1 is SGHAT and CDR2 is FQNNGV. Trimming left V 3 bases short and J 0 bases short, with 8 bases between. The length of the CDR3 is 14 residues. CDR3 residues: CASSLPGMNTEAFF. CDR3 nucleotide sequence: TGTGCCAGCAGCTTGCCGGGGATGAACACTGAAGCTTTCTTT.

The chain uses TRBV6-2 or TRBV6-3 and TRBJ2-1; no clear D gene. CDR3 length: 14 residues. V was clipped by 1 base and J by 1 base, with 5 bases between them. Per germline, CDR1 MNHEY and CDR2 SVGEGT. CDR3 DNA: TGTGCCAGCAGTTACTGGGTGTCCTACAATGAGCAGTTCTTC. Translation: CASSYWVSYNEQFF.